This T cell receptor beta chain was sequenced for a study of immune heterogeneity within non-small cell lung tumors. Study summary: Squamous cell carcinomas accounted for a few of the tumors, non-squamous carcinomas for 10, and 1 was not otherwise specified.

V gave up 6 bases and J gave up 4 bases, with 12 bases separating them. The CDR3 runs to 14 residues. The germline gives CDR1 KGHDR, CDR2 SFDVKD. Bulk tumor genomic DNA, around 580 ng per sample, was used as template. Multiple biopsies spaced far apart were taken from each primary tumor during surgery. The patients were newly diagnosed with non-small cell lung cancer, had not been treated, and had curative surgery. Individuals who provided samples were patients with newly diagnosed non-small cell lung cancer who were having surgery with curative intent. This clonotype is classed as medium-sized. Antigen specificity is unknown. Using 32 V and 13 J primers, multiplex PCR amplified TCR beta CDR3. Via MiXCR, TCRdb re-called the multiplex PCR reads, giving one row per CDR3 protein. The profile shows a few thousand distinct CDR3 sequences, roughly a quarter of them singletons. Study-wide results and limits: Multiple tumor sites within a patient showed recurrence of identical dominant CDR3 beta clonotypes; site-unique high-frequency clones were present as well. Different patients shared few of their high-frequency T-cell receptor beta clonotypes.

The chain combines TRBV24-1 with TRBJ2-1, with D hard to call. This receptor was obtained from a man in his 60s with non-small cell lung cancer. The sequenced sample was lung tumor tissue. The CDR3 region has the DNA TGTGCCACCAGTTCTCCCGGCCAATACAATGAGCAGTTCTTC. It codes for CATSSPGQYNEQFF.